Each of the 20 T cell receptor beta chains below was sequenced from the same sample in a study of regulatory T cells in long-lasting Graves disease. CDR3-region Arm-PCR and iRepertoire HTBI primers produced the TCR beta libraries. MiXCR, run by TCRdb on the multiplex PCR reads, gives a single entry per CDR3 protein. The sample yields 300,000 to 450,000 distinct CDR3 sequences, roughly a sixth seen once. Described time point: newly diagnosed GD, antithyroid drugs for less than 3 months. PBMC RNA was the source of the TCR library. Sequencing used peripheral blood mononuclear cells (PBMCs), obtained at new diagnosis, from a patient treated with antithyroid drugs. These TCRs come from a female donor with Graves disease.

Ten or more counts support this clonotype. The chain has TRBV12-3 or TRBV12-4 and TRBJ1-5, with D perhaps TRBD1 (5 bases). CDR3 length: 14 amino acids. V gave up 3 bases and J gave up 6 bases, with 12 bases separating them. CDR3 in DNA: TGTGCCAGCAGTTTGGCGCAGGGAGGTCAGCCCCAGCATTTT. Translated: CASSLAQGGQPQHF.

This clonotype was counted many times. CDR3 DNA: TGTGCCAGCAGTGGCAATACGCCGGCTAATGAAAAACTGTTTTTT. Translated, it gives CASSGNTPANEKLFF. V gene TRBV6-2 or TRBV6-3 combines with J gene TRBJ1-4; unclear D gene. The V and J ends lost 5 bases and 3 bases respectively, with 13 bases between them. The CDR3 runs to 15 residues. In germline, CDR1 is MNHEY, CDR2 SVGEGT.

In this sample, this clonotype turned up many times. CDR3 protein: CATSGSSTGSYNEQFF. CDR3 nucleotides: TGTGCCACCAGTGGCTCATCGACAGGATCCTACAATGAGCAGTTCTTC. The chain recombines TRBV24-1 with TRBJ2-1, with D perhaps matching TRBD1 (6 bases). V lost 5 bases and J lost 1, with 14 bases in between. This CDR3 contains 16 residues. CDR1 and CDR2 (germline): KGHDR, SFDVKD.

Regarding this clonotype: This may stem from a read error, because a much larger clone lies one nucleotide away. The chain joins TRBV28 to TRBJ2-7; tentatively, D is TRBD2 (6 bases). Between the trimmed V and J ends, which lost 6 bases and 0 bases, there was a span of 15 bases. The CDR3 extends over 15 amino acids. Germline CDR1 is MDHEN and CDR2 is SYDVKM. CDR3 DNA sequence: TGTGCCAGCAGCTACAGCGGGCTCAGCTCCTACGAGCAGTACTTC. The encoded protein is CASSYSGLSSYEQYF. The complete variable domain, with remaining parts taken from reference TRBV28 and TRBJ2-7, reads DVKVTQSSRYLVKRTGEKVFLECVQDMDHENMFWYRQDPGLGLRLIYFSYDVKMKEKGDIPEGYSVSREKKERFSLILESASTNQTSMYLCASSYSGLSSYEQYFGPGTRLTVT.

The table lists this clonotype with many counts. The CDR3 reads CASSLGAESYNEQFF. CDR3 DNA: TGTGCCAGCAGCTTGGGGGCGGAATCCTACAATGAGCAGTTCTTC. This sequence joins TRBV7-3 and TRBJ2-1; weak D call: TRBD1 (6 bases). Trimming removed 3 bases from V and 1 base from J, with 10 bases in between. Germline values: CDR1 SGHTA, CDR2 FQGTGA. The CDR3 consists of 15 residues.

This clonotype was detected ten times or more. This rearrangement joins TRBV7-2 to TRBJ1-2; TRBD1 matches at 9 bases. The CDR3 consists of 13 residues. CDR1 and CDR2 from the germline V gene are SGHTA and FQGNSA. With 8 bases clipped from V and 7 bases from J, the junction kept 8 bases outside the gene matches. This CDR3 reads CASGDRVAGGYTF. CDR3 in DNA: TGTGCCAGCGGGGACAGGGTGGCTGGTGGCTACACCTTC. The whole variable domain, filled in from reference TRBV7-2 and TRBJ1-2, reads GAGVSQSPSNKVTEKGKDVELRCDPISGHTALYWYRQSLGQGLEFLIYFQGNSAPDKSGLPSDRFSAERTGGSVSTLTIQRTQQEDSAVYLCASGDRVAGGYTFGSGTRLTVV.

Comment on this clonotype: A far larger clone differs by one base, so this is likely a read error. This sequence joins TRBV27 and TRBJ2-3; no reliable D call. The CDR3 sequence is 11 residues long. Germline CDR1 and CDR2: MNHEY and SMNVEV (reference sequence). The V gene lost 7 bases and the J gene lost 2 bases, with 4 bases spanning the gap. The DNA for the CDR3 is TGTGCCAGCACCCCCACAGATACGCAGTATTTT. Translation: CASTPTDTQYF.

This clonotype has a count of ten or more. The chain combines TRBV7-9 with TRBJ2-7; 7 bases line up with TRBD1. This CDR3 has 15 residues. The junction had 11 bases not matched to a gene; V was cut back by 5 bases and J by 4 bases. Germline CDR1 and CDR2: SEHNR and FQNEAQ (reference sequence). CDR3 DNA sequence: TGTGCCAGCAGCCCTTACTCAACAGGGGAATACGAGCAGTACTTC. Translation: CASSPYSTGEYEQYF.

This clonotype was seen many times. The chain employs TRBV20-1 and TRBJ2-7; the match to TRBD2 covers 9 bases. The V segment lost 0 bases and the J segment 1 base; nucleotides outside the gene matches: 4. The CDR3 consists of 15 residues. The germline CDR1 and CDR2 sequences are DFQATT and SNEGSKA (reference sequence). The CDR3 coding sequence is TGCAGTGCTAGAGATGGCGGGGGGGGGTCCTACGAGCAGTACTTC. This encodes CSARDGGGGSYEQYF.

This clonotype has just one count. This chain links TRBV7-2 with TRBJ2-7; tentatively, D is TRBD2 (5 bases). Germline V gives CDR1 SGHTA, CDR2 FQGNSA. The V gene lost 1 base and the J gene lost 3 bases, with 19 bases spanning the gap. The length of the CDR3 is 17 residues. CDR3 residues: CASSLVESGGLVYEQYF. The CDR3 coding sequence is TGTGCCAGCAGCTTAGTTGAGTCGGGCGGGCTAGTCTACGAGCAGTACTTC.

There are many counts of this clonotype. V is TRBV20-1 and J is TRBJ2-3, with D perhaps matching TRBD1 (5 bases). Germline values: CDR1 DFQATT, CDR2 SNEGSKA (reference sequence). With 2 bases removed from V and 9 bases from J, the gap between germline ends came to 12 bases. The CDR3 consists of 12 residues. CDR3: CSARMDTQTQYF. The CDR3 DNA reads as TGCAGTGCTAGAATGGACACCCAAACGCAGTATTTT.

The chain has TRBV27 and TRBJ2-3; a weak D match, TRBD2 (7 bases). V was trimmed by 5 bases and J by 4 bases, leaving 16 bases between them. Germline CDR1 and CDR2: MNHEY and SMNVEV (reference sequence). The length of the CDR3 is 15 residues. In DNA form, the CDR3 reads TGTGCCAGCAGTCCCCGGGGGGCGAGGCCAGATACGCAGTATTTT. Translating it yields CASSPRGARPDTQYF.

This sequence joins TRBV29-1 and TRBJ2-2; D is uncertain. The CDR3 is 14 residues long. V was trimmed by 0 bases and J by 5 bases, leaving 10 bases between them. The germline V gene encodes CDR1 SQVTM and CDR2 ANQGSEA. CDR3 sequence (DNA): TGCAGCGTTGAAGATCTGTGGCAGACCGGGGAGCTGTTTTTT. Amino acids: CSVEDLWQTGELFF.

As regards this clonotype: One junction end does not reproduce the germline sequence, and a read error may be involved. The chain uses TRBV6-2 or TRBV6-3 and TRBJ2-1; 9 bases are a match to TRBD2. CDR1 is MNHEY and CDR2 is SVGEGT in the germline V gene. The CDR3 is made up of 16 amino acids. CDR3 loop: CAGSPAAGGPMNEQFF. DNA for the CDR3: TGTGCCGGCAGCCCTGCGGCGGGAGGGCCGATGAATGAGCAGTTCTTC.

In this sample, this clonotype turned up many times. The V call is TRBV20-1, the J call TRBJ1-1; the D gene is possibly TRBD1 (6 bases). V lost 3 bases, J lost 1 base, and 12 bases lay in between. The CDR3 runs 14 residues. Germline values: CDR1 DFQATT, CDR2 SNEGSKA (reference sequence). The CDR3 coding sequence is TGCAGTGCTAGGGCCGTGACAGGGAACACTGAAGCTTTCTTT. This gives the protein CSARAVTGNTEAFF.

This chain joins TRBV10-3 and TRBJ2-3; tentative D call: TRBD2 (5 bases). This CDR3 is built from 11 residues. Deletions cut 8 bases from V and 6 bases from J, with 9 bases between. CDR1 and CDR2 from the germline V gene are ENHRY and SYGVKD. CDR3 nucleotide sequence: TGTGCCATCGGGAGAGTTGATACGCAGTATTTT. It is translated as CAIGRVDTQYF.

This clonotype was found many times. The chain carries TRBV29-1 and TRBJ1-1, with TRBD1 matching over 10 bases. This CDR3 has 12 amino acids. V was clipped by 6 bases and J by 7 bases; unmatched bases: 5. The germline V gene encodes CDR1 SQVTM and CDR2 ANQGSEA. CDR3 residues: CSVHGDRGEAFF. The CDR3 DNA reads as TGCAGCGTCCACGGGGACAGGGGTGAAGCTTTCTTT.

This clonotype was observed a few times. The rearrangement uses TRBV19 and TRBJ1-4; 10 bases agree with TRBD1. The CDR3 has 15 amino acids. Germline V gene lookup returns CDR1 LNHDA and CDR2 SQIVND (reference sequence). The trim removed 6 bases at V and 7 bases at J, leaving 8 bases unmatched. The CDR3, as DNA: TGTGCCAGTAGCCCCAGGGACAGGGGTGGTGAAAAACTGTTTTTT. Its translation: CASSPRDRGGEKLFF.

Comments on this clonotype: Given the absence of the conserved phenylalanine or tryptophan at the CDR3 end, a read error is likely. The J gene is TRBJ2-7, the V gene TRBV20-1; no firm D call. From germline, CDR1 is DFQATT and CDR2 SNEGSKA (reference sequence). The CDR3 runs to 12 residues. With 0 bases removed from V and 3 bases from J, the gap between germline ends came to 6 bases. As DNA, the CDR3 is TGCAGTGCTAGAGATAGTAACTACGAGCAGTACCTC. Amino acid sequence: CSARDSNYEQYL.

The sample holds many counts of this clonotype. The chain combines TRBV3-1 with TRBJ2-3, with D uncertain. The CDR3 length is 14 residues. Trimming cost V 3 bases and J 1 base, with 8 bases left between them. CDR1 and CDR2 from the germline V gene are LGHDT and YNNKEL (reference sequence). CDR3 protein: CASSHFAGTDTQYF. Here the CDR3 DNA reads TGTGCCAGCAGCCATTTCGCGGGCACAGATACGCAGTATTTT.